The next 9 T cell receptor beta chains were all read from a single sample in a study of molecular identifiers for immune sequencing clone quantification. Each CDR3 protein gets one entry after TCRdb re-called the PCR reads with MiXCR. The table shows 90,000 to 120,000 distinct CDR3 sequences, with around 33% occurring only once. The sequencing sample was made of naive CD8+ T cells from blood, with Jurkat cell RNA spiked in. This sample's subset: FACS-sorted CD8+CD4-CCR7+CD45RA+ naive T cells. The receptors come from a human donor in good health. Some libraries in this study had Jurkat cell RNA spiked in.

About this clonotype itself: Given a much more abundant clone one base away, this may be a read error. V is TRBV29-1 and J is TRBJ2-7; 7 bases map to TRBD1. Trimming took 4 bases from V and 7 from J; bases not matched to a gene: 13. CDR3 length: 14 amino acids. CDR1 and CDR2 (germline): SQVTM, ANQGSEA. CDR3 sequence (DNA): TGCAGCGTTGTATTGTTTGGTCCAGGGGGTGAGCAGTACTTC. It yields the protein CSVVLFGPGGEQYF.

The chain uses TRBV13 and TRBJ1-4; D is perhaps TRBD1 (6 bases). Germline V gene data show CDR1 as PRHDT and CDR2 as FYEKMQ (reference sequence). The CDR3 runs 14 residues. Between the trimmed V and J ends, which lost 5 bases and 4 bases, there was a span of 11 bases. The CDR3 sequence: CASSDGQNNEKLFF. The CDR3 DNA sequence: TGTGCCAGCAGCGACGGACAGAATAATGAAAAACTGTTTTTT.

This clonotype was seen ten or more times. CDR3 DNA sequence: TGTGCCAGTAGCCAAGACAGACACAATGAGCAGTTCTTC. Its translation: CASSQDRHNEQFF. J is TRBJ2-1 and V is TRBV19, with D perhaps matching TRBD1 (5 bases). The length of the CDR3 is 13 residues. V was cut by 6 bases and J by 5 bases, with 11 bases left in between. From germline, CDR1 is LNHDA and CDR2 SQIVND (reference sequence).

This clonotype occurred a few times. J is TRBJ2-7 and V is TRBV7-9; TRBD1 matches at 10 bases. With 4 bases clipped from V and 2 bases from J, the junction kept 14 bases outside the gene matches. Per the germline V gene, CDR1 is SEHNR and CDR2 is FQNEAQ (reference sequence). The CDR3 has 18 residues. The CDR3 nucleotides read TGTGCCAGCAGCTCCGCGTCCGTTGTAGGACAGGGGGCCTACGAGCAGTACTTC. Encoded protein: CASSSASVVGQGAYEQYF.

This clonotype was observed a few times. The V call is TRBV5-4, the J call TRBJ2-5; tentative D call: TRBD1 (6 bases). This CDR3 is built from 12 residues. Trimming removed 4 bases from V and 7 bases from J, with 11 bases in between. CDR1 SGHNT and CDR2 YYREEE come from the germline V gene (reference sequence). CDR3 sequence reads: CASSTGHATQYF. CDR3 nucleotides: TGTGCCAGCAGCACGGGACATGCGACCCAGTACTTC.

This clonotype was seen only once. At one end, the junction sequence differs from germline, possibly due to a read error. The chain recombines TRBV6-1 with TRBJ2-1; D unclear. CDR3 size: 15 residues. CDR1 is MNHNS and CDR2 is SASEGT in the germline V gene. The CDR3 DNA reads as TGTGCCAGCTCTACGGGCCTTAGCTCCAACAATGAGCAGTTCTTC. This sequence encodes CASSTGLSSNNEQFF.

This clonotype was seen a single time. The genes are TRBV9 and TRBJ2-2; D may be TRBD2 (6 bases). Trimming pared 3 bases from V and 3 bases from J, leaving 15 bases between. Germline CDR1 is SGDLS and CDR2 is YYNGEE. The CDR3 runs 16 residues. CDR3 amino acids: CASSAYRGAYTGELFF. Here the CDR3 DNA reads TGTGCCAGCAGCGCCTATCGCGGGGCTTACACCGGGGAGCTGTTTTTT.

V is TRBV7-9 and J is TRBJ2-7, with D possibly being TRBD1 (7 bases). V lost 5 bases to trimming and J lost 6 bases, with 17 bases between them. The CDR3 totals 14 residues. Germline assignment: CDR1 SEHNR and CDR2 FQNEAQ (reference sequence). The CDR3 DNA reads TGTGCCAGCAGCACTCTGACAGGGAGGATCGAGCAGTACTTC. Its translation is CASSTLTGRIEQYF.

V is TRBV7-9 and J is TRBJ1-2; D unresolved. Trimming left V 5 bases short and J 8 bases short, with 15 bases between. This CDR3 contains 13 residues. The germline V gene encodes CDR1 SEHNR and CDR2 FQNEAQ (reference sequence). CDR3 DNA sequence: TGTGCCAGCAGCCCTTCGGCTCAGGACGGCTACACCTTC. It specifies CASSPSAQDGYTF.